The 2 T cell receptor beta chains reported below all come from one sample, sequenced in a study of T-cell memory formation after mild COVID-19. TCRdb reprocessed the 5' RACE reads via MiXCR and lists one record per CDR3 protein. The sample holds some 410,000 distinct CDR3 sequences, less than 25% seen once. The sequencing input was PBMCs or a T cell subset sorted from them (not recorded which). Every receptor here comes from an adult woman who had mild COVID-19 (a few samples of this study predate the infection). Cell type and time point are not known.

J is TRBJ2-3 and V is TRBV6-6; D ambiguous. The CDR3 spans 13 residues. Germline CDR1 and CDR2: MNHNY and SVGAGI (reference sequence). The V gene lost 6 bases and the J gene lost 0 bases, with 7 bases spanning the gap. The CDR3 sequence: CASRPPSTDTQYF. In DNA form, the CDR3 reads TGTGCCAGCAGGCCCCCTAGCACAGATACGCAGTATTTT.

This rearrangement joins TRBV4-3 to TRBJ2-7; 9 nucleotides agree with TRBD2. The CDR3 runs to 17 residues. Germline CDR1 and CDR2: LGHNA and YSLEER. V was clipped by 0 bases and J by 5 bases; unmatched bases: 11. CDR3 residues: CASSQDYRGSGRNEQYF. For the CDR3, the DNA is TGCGCCAGCAGCCAAGACTACAGGGGTAGCGGGAGAAACGAGCAGTACTTC.